This T cell receptor (beta chain) was profiled in a study of shared clonotypes between healthy human individuals. The study's findings and limits: Clonotype sharing across a handful of donors was observed for 5% to 6.5% of naive CD4 clonotypes.

Only a few counts were recorded for this clone. Its antigen is not known. Some clones are missing from TCRdb's copy, which holds only in-frame ones; the method was immunoSEQ multiplex PCR. The sample lists about 2.4 million clones, roughly 93% occurring once. Recent acute infections and vaccinations were absent in the healthy HIV-negative adult donors. V lost 3 bases and J 0 bases, leaving 11 bases between the germline ends. In germline, CDR1 is MNHEY, CDR2 SMNVEV (reference sequence). The CDR3 extends over 15 amino acids. The chain couples TRBV27 to TRBJ1-1; tentative D call: TRBD1 (5 bases). The TCR originated in a man aged 18 to 30 in good health. Some clones in this sample may be carry-over from other donors' samples. The sequencing input was naive CD4+ T cells from PBMCs. Subset here: CD45RA+ positively selected. CDR3 loop: CASSFGGSMNTEAFF. The CDR3 DNA reads as TGTGCCAGCAGTTTCGGGGGATCGATGAACACTGAAGCTTTCTTT.